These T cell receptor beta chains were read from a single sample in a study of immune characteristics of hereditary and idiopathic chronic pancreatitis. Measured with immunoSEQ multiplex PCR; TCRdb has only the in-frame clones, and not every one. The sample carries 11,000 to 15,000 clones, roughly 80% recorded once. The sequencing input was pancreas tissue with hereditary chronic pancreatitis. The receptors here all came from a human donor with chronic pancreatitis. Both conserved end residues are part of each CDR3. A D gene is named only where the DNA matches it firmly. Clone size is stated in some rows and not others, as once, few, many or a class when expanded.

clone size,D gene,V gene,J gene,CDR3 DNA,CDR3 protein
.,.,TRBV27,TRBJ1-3,TGTGCCAGCAGTTTTGACAGTTCCTCTGGAAACACCATATATTTT,CASSFDSSSGNTIYF
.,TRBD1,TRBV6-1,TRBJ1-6,TGTGCCAGCAGTGAATTCACAGGGGAACATTCACCCCTCCACTTT,CASSEFTGEHSPLHF
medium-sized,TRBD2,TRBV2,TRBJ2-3,TGTGCCAGCAGTGAAGAAGGTAGCGGGAGAGGGGATACGCAGTATTTT,CASSEEGSGRGDTQYF
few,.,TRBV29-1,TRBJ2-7,TGCAGCGCCCGGGAAGGCGAGCAGTACTTC,CSAREGEQYF
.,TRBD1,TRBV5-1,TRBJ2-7,TGCGCCAGCAGCTCCCTTACCGGGACAGCCTACGAGCAGTACTTC,CASSSLTGTAYEQYF
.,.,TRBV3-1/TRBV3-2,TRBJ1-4,TGTGCCAGCAGCCCCGGGACTAGCGCATATGAAAAACTGTTTTTT,CASSPGTSAYEKLFF
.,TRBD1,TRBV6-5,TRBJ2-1,TGTGCCACTAAAGGGGGCGCCTACAATGAGCAGTTCTTC,CATKGGAYNEQFF
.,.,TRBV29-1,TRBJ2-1,TGCAGCGTGGGCGAATGGTTCGCCTACAATGAGCAGTTCTTC,CSVGEWFAYNEQFF
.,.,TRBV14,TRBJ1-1,TGTGCCAGCAGCCGATCGGGACTAGGTATGGCTTTCTTT,CASSRSGLGMAFF
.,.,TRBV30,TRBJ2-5,TGTGCCTGGAGTGCGCTCCCGGGAAAAGGAGAGACCCAGTACTTC,CAWSALPGKGETQYF
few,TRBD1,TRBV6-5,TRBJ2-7,TGTGCCAGCAGGAGCCACCCCGGGACAGACTACGAGCAGTACTTC,CASRSHPGTDYEQYF
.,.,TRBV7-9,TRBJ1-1,TGTGCCAGCAGCTTGGAAAGGTCGGGTCTGGCTTTCTTT,CASSLERSGLAFF
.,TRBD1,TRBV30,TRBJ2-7,TGTGCCTTCAACCGGGACAGGGGGTATAAGATCGAGCAGTACTTC,CAFNRDRGYKIEQYF
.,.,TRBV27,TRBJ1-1,TGTGCCAGCAGTTTAAAGGAGAACACTGAAGCTTTCTTT,CASSLKENTEAFF
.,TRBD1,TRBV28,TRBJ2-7,TGTGCCAGCAGCACCTACAGGGGCGGCTCCTACGAGCAGTACTTC,CASSTYRGGSYEQYF
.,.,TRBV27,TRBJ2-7,TGTGCCAGCAGTTCGGCCGTCTCCTACGAGCAGTACTTC,CASSSAVSYEQYF
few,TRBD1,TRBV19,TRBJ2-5,TGTGCCAGTAGTATAACAGGGGGCCAAGAGACCCAGTACTTC,CASSITGGQETQYF
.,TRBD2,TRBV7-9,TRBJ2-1,TGTGCCAGCAGCACGGGACTAGCGGGAGCCCTCAATGAGCAGTTCTTC,CASSTGLAGALNEQFF
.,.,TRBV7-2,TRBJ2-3,TGTGCCAGCAGCTTCCGAGGAGCCCCAGATACGCAGTATTTT,CASSFRGAPDTQYF
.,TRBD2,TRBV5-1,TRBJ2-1,TGCGCCAGCTCGTCTAGCGGTGACTCCTACAATGAGCAGTTCTTC,CASSSSGDSYNEQFF
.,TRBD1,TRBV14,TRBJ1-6,TGTGCCAGCAGCCAAGTGACAGGGGGCTATTCACCCCTCCACTTT,CASSQVTGGYSPLHF
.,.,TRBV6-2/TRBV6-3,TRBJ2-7,TGTGCCAGCAGTTTCGGTAGCGAGTCCTACGAGCAGTACTTC,CASSFGSESYEQYF
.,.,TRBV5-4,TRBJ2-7,TGTGCCAGCAGCTTGGACTCGGACCGTGTACCTCCAACAAGATTC,CASSLDSDRVPPTRF
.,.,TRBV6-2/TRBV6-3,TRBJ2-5,TGTGCCAGCAGTGGGACCCAAGAGACCCAGTACTTC,CASSGTQETQYF
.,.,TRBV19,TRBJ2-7,TGTGCCAGTAGTATCTACAACTACGAGCAGTACTTC,CASSIYNYEQYF
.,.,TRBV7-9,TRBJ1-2,TGTGCCAGCAGCTTAGGGGCTGAGATGAGCTACACCTTC,CASSLGAEMSYTF
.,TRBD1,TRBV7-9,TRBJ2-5,TGTGCCAGCAGCTTAGCCCCCGGGACAGGGGAGACCCAGTACTTC,CASSLAPGTGETQYF
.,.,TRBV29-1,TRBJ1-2,TGCAGCGTTGAAGACAGGGCGAGCCTCGGCTACACCTTC,CSVEDRASLGYTF
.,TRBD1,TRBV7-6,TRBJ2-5,TGTGCCAGCAGTACCGGGACAGGAGAGACCCAGTACTTC,CASSTGTGETQYF
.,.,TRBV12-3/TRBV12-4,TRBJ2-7,TGTGCCAGCAGTCCCGGGACACCTTACGAGCAGTACTTC,CASSPGTPYEQYF